Below, 30 T cell receptor beta chains from the same sample are listed, as sequenced in a study of OX40 agonist ivuxolimab in advanced cancers. Assay used: immunoSEQ multiplex PCR; TCRdb lists only in-frame clones, some missing. This table holds about 100,000 clones, about 90% found once. The sequencing here drew on CD4+ or CD8+ T cells sorted from blood, taken in a trial of the OX40 agonist ivuxolimab. The receptors derive from an adult with an advanced solid tumor such as melanoma, head and neck, liver or kidney cancer.

The chain employs TRBV6-1 and TRBJ2-3; TRBD2 matches 11 bases. CDR1 and CDR2 (germline): MNHNS, SASEGT. The junction had 1 base not matched to a gene; V was cut back by 6 bases and J by 5 bases. The CDR3 has 13 residues. The CDR3 sequence: CASRGTSGDTQYF. CDR3 in DNA: TGTGCCAGCAGGGGGACTAGCGGAGATACGCAGTATTTT.

V is TRBV6-6 and J is TRBJ1-1; no firm D call. This CDR3 has 13 residues. V was shortened by 2 bases and J by 1 base, with 5 bases between the two germline ends. CDR1 is MNHNY, CDR2 SVGAGI, per germline (reference sequence). In DNA form, the CDR3 reads TGTGCCAGCAGTTACCGACAGAACACTGAAGCTTTCTTT. Translating it yields CASSYRQNTEAFF.

The V call is TRBV7-2, the J call TRBJ1-5, with D unresolved. V was cut by 1 base and J by 5 bases, with 9 bases left in between. CDR3 length: 14 amino acids. From germline, CDR1 is SGHTA and CDR2 FQGNSA. The CDR3 loop is CASSLGQNYQPQHF. The CDR3 nucleotides are TGTGCCAGCAGCTTAGGGCAGAACTATCAGCCCCAGCATTTT.

The chain carries TRBV7-9 and TRBJ2-4; D is possibly TRBD2 (7 bases). CDR1 SEHNR and CDR2 FQNEAQ come from the germline V gene (reference sequence). V was trimmed by 5 bases and J by 5 bases, leaving 25 bases between them. The CDR3 runs to 18 residues. CDR3 protein: CASSPIRGAQLGENIQYF. The CDR3 coding sequence is TGTGCCAGCAGCCCCATACGGGGGGCCCAGTTGGGGGAAAACATTCAGTACTTC.

This chain uses TRBV9 with TRBJ1-1, with TRBD1 matching 10 bases. The germline V gene encodes CDR1 SGDLS and CDR2 YYNGEE. V lost 0 bases, J lost 3 bases, and 2 bases stayed unmatched. The CDR3 is 15 residues long. The CDR3 DNA reads TGTGCCAGCAGCGTAGGGACAGGGGGTTACACTGAAGCTTTCTTT. Translating gives CASSVGTGGYTEAFF. Full variable domain (outside the CDR3, taken from reference TRBV9 and TRBJ1-1): DSGVTQTPKHLITATGQRVTLRCSPRSGDLSVYWYQQSLDQGLQFLIQYYNGEERAKGNILERFSAQQFPDLHSELNLSSLELGDSALYFCASSVGTGGYTEAFFGQGTRLTVV.

The chain employs TRBV6-1 and TRBJ1-1; 7 bases are shared with TRBD1. The V segment lost 3 bases and the J segment 0 bases; nucleotides outside the gene matches: 4. Germline values: CDR1 MNHNS, CDR2 SASEGT. The CDR3 consists of 15 residues. In nucleotides, the CDR3 is TGTGCCAGCAGTGATGGGGGACAGATGAACACTGAAGCTTTCTTT. This sequence encodes CASSDGGQMNTEAFF.

The chain joins TRBV19 to TRBJ1-1; no reliable D call. Germline V CDR1 and CDR2: LNHDA, SQIVND (reference sequence). CDR3 size: 12 residues. Trimming took 5 bases from V and 5 from J, leaving 9 bases between them. CDR3 coding DNA: TGTGCCAGTAGTGGGATGGGTACTGAAGCTTTCTTT. It is translated as CASSGMGTEAFF.

V and J are TRBV7-3 and TRBJ2-1, with D perhaps matching TRBD2 (6 bases). The ends were cut back, 5 bases at V and 5 bases at J, with 13 bases in the middle. The CDR3 contains 14 residues. Germline CDR1 SGHTA, CDR2 FQGTGA. The CDR3 coding sequence is TGTGCCAGCAGCGCAGGCCGACTAGACAATGAGCAGTTCTTC. Translating it yields CASSAGRLDNEQFF.

The chain links TRBV28 to TRBJ1-1; a weak D match, TRBD1 (5 bases). The CDR3 runs 12 residues. Between the trimmed V and J ends, which lost 8 bases and 7 bases, there was a span of 14 bases. Per the germline V gene, CDR1 is MDHEN and CDR2 is SYDVKM. In DNA, the CDR3 is TGTGCCAGCGGCTCCTGGGACGTTGAAGCTTTCTTT. Residues: CASGSWDVEAFF.

V and J are TRBV29-1 and TRBJ1-1, with 7 positions matching TRBD1. The germline V gene encodes CDR1 SQVTM and CDR2 ANQGSEA. Trimming cost V 6 bases and J 1 base; bases outside gene matches: 5. This CDR3 is 13 amino acids long. CDR3 sequence: CSVHRGANTEAFF. The CDR3 region has the DNA TGCAGCGTGCACAGGGGTGCGAACACTGAAGCTTTCTTT.

CDR3 in amino acids: CASSPADRVVSYEQYF. The CDR3, as DNA: TGTGCCAGCAGCCCAGCGGACAGGGTGGTCTCCTACGAGCAGTACTTC. The rearrangement uses TRBV4-2 and TRBJ2-7, with 8 positions matching TRBD1. Unmatched junction bases numbered 8, after V lost 4 bases and J lost 0 bases. Germline loops: CDR1 LGHNA, CDR2 YNFKEQ. This CDR3 is built from 16 residues.

The genes are TRBV7-2 and TRBJ2-3; TRBD2 is a possible D gene (6 bases). Deletions cut 5 bases from V and 0 bases from J, with 15 bases between. The germline V gene has CDR1 SGHTA and CDR2 FQGNSA. This CDR3 region has 16 residues. As DNA, the CDR3 is TGTGCCAGCAGCCGGGACTCTCTACCTAGCACAGATACGCAGTATTTT. It specifies CASSRDSLPSTDTQYF.

The V and J genes are TRBV29-1 and TRBJ1-4, with D possibly being TRBD1 (6 bases). V shed 7 bases and J shed 5 bases, with 17 bases lying between them. The CDR3 consists of 14 residues. Germline values: CDR1 SQVTM, CDR2 ANQGSEA. This CDR3 is CSAAGRGSNEKLFF. The DNA of the CDR3 is TGCAGCGCGGCGGGCAGGGGCTCCAATGAAAAACTGTTTTTT.

In this sample, this clone turned up once. The gene calls are TRBV30 and TRBJ2-7; a possible D gene is TRBD2 (5 bases). Between the trimmed V and J ends, which lost 1 base and 2 bases, there was a span of 9 bases. CDR1 is GTSNPN, CDR2 SVGIG, per germline (reference sequence). There are 13 residues in the CDR3. In nucleotides, the CDR3 is TGTGCCTGGAGTGAAGGGAGCGCCTACGAGCAGTACTTC. Its translation: CAWSEGSAYEQYF.

This clone was detected once. J is TRBJ2-1 and V is TRBV7-3, with D possibly matching TRBD2 (6 bases). This CDR3 has 12 residues. The V and J ends lost 3 bases and 10 bases respectively, with 10 bases between them. Looked up from germline, CDR1 is SGHTA and CDR2 is FQGTGA. CDR3 bases: TGTGCCAGCAGCTTTGGGGGAGGCGAGCAGTTCTTC. This sequence encodes CASSFGGGEQFF.

The chain uses TRBV2 and TRBJ1-2; no clear D gene. V was shortened by 4 bases and J by 5 bases, with 11 bases between the two germline ends. CDR3 length: 13 residues. Germline values: CDR1 SNHLY, CDR2 FYNNEI. DNA of the CDR3: TGTGCCAGCAGTGTCGGCAGAAAGTATGGCTACACCTTC. Translation gives CASSVGRKYGYTF. The whole variable domain, filled in from reference TRBV2 and TRBJ1-2, reads EPEVTQTPSHQVTQMGQEVILRCVPISNHLYFYWYRQILGQKVEFLVSFYNNEISEKSEIFDDQFSVERPDGSNFTLKIRSTKLEDSAMYFCASSVGRKYGYTFGSGTRLTVV.

The chain has TRBV6-5 and TRBJ2-5, with D unclear. The CDR3 sequence is 14 residues long. The germline V and J ends were trimmed by 2 bases and 2 bases, with 9 bases remaining between them. Germline assignment: CDR1 MNHEY and CDR2 SVGAGI. CDR3 region: CASSYALGQETQYF. The CDR3 coding sequence is TGTGCCAGCAGTTACGCCCTGGGGCAAGAGACCCAGTACTTC.

The V and J genes are TRBV9 and TRBJ1-4; D is perhaps TRBD1 (6 bases). Germline CDR1 SGDLS, CDR2 YYNGEE. V lost 0 bases and J 3 bases, leaving 18 bases between the germline ends. This CDR3 has 18 residues. The CDR3 here is CASSVGSPGTMANEKLFF. Here the CDR3 DNA reads TGTGCCAGCAGCGTAGGGTCCCCGGGGACAATGGCTAATGAAAAACTGTTTTTT.

This clone was picked up one time. The rearrangement joins TRBV19 to TRBJ2-5; the D is unclear. Deletions cut 1 base from V and 1 base from J, with 4 bases between. The CDR3 totals 13 residues. Per the germline V gene, CDR1 is LNHDA and CDR2 is SQIVND (reference sequence). CDR3 in amino acids: CASSIVVQETQYF. The CDR3 DNA reads TGTGCCAGTAGTATAGTTGTCCAAGAGACCCAGTACTTC. The full variable domain, in which reference TRBV19 and TRBJ2-5 provide the parts outside the CDR3, is DGGITQSPKYLFRKEGQNVTLSCEQNLNHDAMYWYRQDPGQGLRLIYYSQIVNDFQKGDIAEGYSVSREKKESFPLTVTSAQKNPTAFYLCASSIVVQETQYFGPGTRLLVL.

V usage is TRBV7-8 and J usage is TRBJ2-2, with TRBD1 matching over 7 bases. Germline assignment: CDR1 SGHVS and CDR2 FQNEAQ. Trimming removed 0 bases from V and 1 base from J; junction bases left unmatched: 2. This CDR3 is built from 16 residues. CDR3 sequence (DNA): TGTGCCAGCAGCTTAGCATCAGGGGGGAACACCGGGGAGCTGTTTTTT. Translation: CASSLASGGNTGELFF. Complete variable domain (other parts from reference TRBV7-8 and TRBJ2-2): GAGVSQSPRYKVAKRGQDVALRCDPISGHVSLFWYQQALGQGPEFLTYFQNEAQLDKSGLPSDRFFAERPEGSVSTLKIQRTQQEDSAVYLCASSLASGGNTGELFFGEGSRLTVL.

The chain is built from TRBV19 and TRBJ2-2, with D possibly being TRBD1 (6 bases). Between the trimmed V and J ends, which lost 7 bases and 0 bases, there was a span of 15 bases. This CDR3 is built from 16 residues. Germline V gives CDR1 LNHDA, CDR2 SQIVND (reference sequence). Here the CDR3 reads CASTNTRTANTGELFF. The CDR3 DNA sequence: TGTGCCAGTACCAATACCAGGACAGCGAACACCGGGGAGCTGTTTTTT. The full variable domain, rest sourced from reference TRBV19 and TRBJ2-2, is DGGITQSPKYLFRKEGQNVTLSCEQNLNHDAMYWYRQDPGQGLRLIYYSQIVNDFQKGDIAEGYSVSREKKESFPLTVTSAQKNPTAFYLCASTNTRTANTGELFFGEGSRLTVL.

This sequence joins TRBV19 and TRBJ2-1, with unresolved D. This CDR3 contains 15 residues. Germline assignment: CDR1 LNHDA and CDR2 SQIVND (reference sequence). V lost 5 bases, J lost 4 bases, and 15 bases lay in between. CDR3 sequence (DNA): TGTGCCAGTAGTTCCCAGCTAGGTTCTTACAATGAGCAGTTCTTC. Protein sequence: CASSSQLGSYNEQFF.

The chain carries TRBV2 and TRBJ2-1; 10 positions match TRBD2. Germline V gene data show CDR1 as SNHLY and CDR2 as FYNNEI. The length of the CDR3 is 17 residues. The V gene end was trimmed by 7 bases and the J gene end by 7 bases; junction bases not matched to a gene: 16. This CDR3 reads CASTPSFTSGIGNEQFF. The CDR3 DNA reads as TGTGCCAGCACCCCGAGCTTTACTAGCGGGATAGGGAATGAGCAGTTCTTC.

This chain links TRBV10-3 with TRBJ1-2, with 10 bases fitting TRBD1. The germline V gene has CDR1 ENHRY and CDR2 SYGVKD. Trimming at V came to 4 bases and at J to 2 bases, leaving 4 bases not matched to a gene. This CDR3 comprises 15 residues. As DNA, the CDR3 is TGTGCCATCAGTGTCATGGACAGGGGGAACTATGGCTACACCTTC. Translated: CAISVMDRGNYGYTF.

The CDR3 bases are TGTGCCAGCAGCCGGGCGGGGGGCTTTCAGCCCCAGCATTTT. Its translation is CASSRAGGFQPQHF. This rearrangement joins TRBV7-2 to TRBJ1-5; TRBD1 is a possible D gene (6 bases). The germline gives CDR1 SGHTA, CDR2 FQGNSA. The CDR3 spans 14 residues. The V and J ends lost 5 bases and 6 bases respectively, with 14 bases between them.

The chain recombines TRBV19 with TRBJ1-4; D is possibly TRBD1 (6 bases). The germline CDR1 and CDR2 sequences are LNHDA and SQIVND (reference sequence). CDR3 length: 15 amino acids. V lost 5 bases, J lost 5 bases, and 15 bases lay in between. CDR3 DNA sequence: TGTGCCAGTAGTGGCACTACAGGGACCAATGAAAAACTGTTTTTT. It codes for CASSGTTGTNEKLFF.

The chain has TRBV11-1 and TRBJ1-1; tentative D call: TRBD1 (5 bases). CDR3 size: 14 residues. The V end lost 2 bases, the J end lost 4 bases, and 11 bases lay between the germline ends. The germline V gene encodes CDR1 SGHAT and CDR2 FQDESV (reference sequence). CDR3 sequence: CASSLIRAGTEAFF. For the CDR3, the DNA is TGTGCCAGCAGCTTAATCAGGGCGGGCACTGAAGCTTTCTTT.

The rearrangement uses TRBV7-2 and TRBJ2-7; D is undetermined. V lost 0 bases and J 0 bases, leaving 6 bases between the germline ends. Germline V gives CDR1 SGHTA, CDR2 FQGNSA. The CDR3 length is 14 residues. The CDR3 nucleotides are TGTGCCAGCAGCTTAGCCGTCAACTCCTACGAGCAGTACTTC. This gives the protein CASSLAVNSYEQYF.

This sequence joins TRBV14 and TRBJ1-4; D perhaps matches TRBD1 (5 bases). The germline V gene has CDR1 SGHDN and CDR2 FVKESK. Between the trimmed V and J ends, which lost 4 bases and 1 base, there was a span of 7 bases. The CDR3 totals 14 residues. CDR3 nucleotide sequence: TGTGCCAGCAGCCGGGGCTTAACTAATGAAAAACTGTTTTTT. It codes for CASSRGLTNEKLFF. The variable domain in full, completed from reference TRBV14 and TRBJ1-4, reads EAGVTQFPSHSVIEKGQTVTLRCDPISGHDNLYWYRRVMGKEIKFLLHFVKESKQDESGMPNNRFLAERTGGTYSTLKVQPAELEDSGVYFCASSRGLTNEKLFFGSGTQLSVL.

The chain links TRBV5-1 to TRBJ1-6; possibly TRBD1 for D (5 bases). Germline values: CDR1 SGHRS, CDR2 YFSETQ. Trimming removed 0 bases from V and 2 bases from J, with 6 bases in between. This CDR3 is 15 amino acids long. The CDR3 loop is CASSLGDAYNSPLHF. The CDR3, as DNA: TGCGCCAGCAGCTTGGGGGACGCCTATAATTCACCCCTCCACTTT.